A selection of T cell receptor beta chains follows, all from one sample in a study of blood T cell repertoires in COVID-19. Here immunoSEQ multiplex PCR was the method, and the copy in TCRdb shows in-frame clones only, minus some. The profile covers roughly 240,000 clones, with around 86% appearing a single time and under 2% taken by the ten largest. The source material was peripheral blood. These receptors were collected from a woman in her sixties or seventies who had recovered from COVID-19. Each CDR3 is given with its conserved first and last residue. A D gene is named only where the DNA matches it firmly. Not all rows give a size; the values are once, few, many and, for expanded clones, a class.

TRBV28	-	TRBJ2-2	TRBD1	CASRDRRPGELFF	TGTGCCAGCAGGGACAGGAGGCCCGGGGAGCTGTTTTTT
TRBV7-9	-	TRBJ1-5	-	CASSFSQGQPQHF	TGTGCCAGCAGCTTTTCTCAGGGCCAGCCCCAGCATTTT
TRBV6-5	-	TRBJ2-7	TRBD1	CASSPRQGDYYEQYF	TGTGCCAGCAGCCCCAGACAGGGTGATTACTACGAGCAGTACTTC
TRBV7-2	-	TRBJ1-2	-	CASSTGTRNYYGYTF	TGTGCCAGCAGCACCGGGACAAGAAATTACTATGGCTACACCTTC
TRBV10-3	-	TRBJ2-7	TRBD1	CAISNRDRVSEQYF	TGTGCCATCAGTAACAGGGACAGGGTATCCGAGCAGTACTTC
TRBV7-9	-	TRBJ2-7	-	CASNPQGQTGYEQYF	TGTGCCAGCAACCCACAAGGACAGACTGGCTACGAGCAGTACTTC
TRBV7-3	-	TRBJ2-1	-	CASSPEAGRNEQFF	TGTGCCAGCAGCCCGGAGGCTGGGAGGAATGAGCAGTTCTTC
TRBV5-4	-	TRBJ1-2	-	CASRPGGEGYGYTF	TGTGCCAGCCGCCCCGGGGGGGAGGGTTATGGCTACACCTTC
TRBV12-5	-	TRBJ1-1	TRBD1	CASGSRTGTEAFF	TGTGCTAGTGGCAGCCGGACAGGCACTGAAGCTTTCTTT
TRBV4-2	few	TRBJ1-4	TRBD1	CASSTSTGGDEKLFF	TGTGCCAGCAGCACCTCGACAGGGGGGGATGAAAAACTGTTTTTT
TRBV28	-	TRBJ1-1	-	CASSYGGAPTEAFF	TGTGCCAGCAGTTACGGGGGGGCGCCGACTGAAGCTTTCTTT
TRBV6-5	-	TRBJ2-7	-	CASRLSPVVEQYF	TGTGCCAGCAGACTCTCGCCTGTTGTCGAGCAGTACTTC
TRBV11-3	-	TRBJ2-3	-	CASSSAQDTTDTQYF	TGTGCCAGCAGCTCGGCTCAGGACACAACAGATACGCAGTATTTT
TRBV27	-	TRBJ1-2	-	CASSLMTGNYGYTF	TGTGCCAGCAGTTTAATGACGGGGAACTATGGCTACACCTTC
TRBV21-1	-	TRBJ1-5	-	CASSSQTTATQPQHF	TGTGCCAGCAGCTCCCAAACGACAGCGACCCAGCCCCAGCATTTT
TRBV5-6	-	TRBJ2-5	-	CASSTPATLYQETQYF	TGTGCCAGCAGCACCCCCGCGACTCTGTACCAAGAGACCCAGTACTTC
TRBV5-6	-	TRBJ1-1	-	CASSSIDMPGTLNTEAFF	TGTGCCAGCAGCTCAATAGACATGCCCGGGACATTGAACACTGAAGCTTTCTTT
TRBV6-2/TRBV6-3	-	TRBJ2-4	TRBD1	CASSPPRQGNSNIQYF	TGTGCCAGCAGTCCCCCCCGACAGGGGAACTCGAACATTCAGTACTTC
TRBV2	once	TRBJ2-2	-	CASRPTRSRGHGELFF	TGTGCCAGCAGACCCACAAGATCCCGTGGTCACGGGGAGCTGTTTTTT
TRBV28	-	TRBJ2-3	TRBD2	CASSPSGGLTDTQYF	TGTGCCAGCAGTCCTAGCGGGGGACTCACAGATACGCAGTATTTT
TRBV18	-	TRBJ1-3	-	CASSPVPAGNTIYF	TGTGCCAGCTCACCAGTACCAGCTGGAAACACCATATATTTT
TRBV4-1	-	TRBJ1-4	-	CASSQVNGRANEKLFF	TGCGCCAGCAGCCAAGTCAATGGGAGGGCTAATGAAAAACTGTTTTTT
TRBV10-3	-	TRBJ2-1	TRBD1	CAISGTGFNEQFF	TGTGCCATCAGCGGGACAGGGTTCAATGAGCAGTTCTTC
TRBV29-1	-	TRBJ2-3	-	CSVVRESTGGTQYF	TGCAGCGTTGTTCGGGAGTCGACGGGCGGTACGCAGTATTTT
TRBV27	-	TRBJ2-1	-	CASSFWDWAGGYNEQFF	TGTGCCAGCAGTTTTTGGGATTGGGCAGGGGGGTACAATGAGCAGTTCTTC
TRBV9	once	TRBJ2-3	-	CASSVRGTSTDTQYF	TGTGCCAGCAGCGTACGAGGGACTAGCACAGATACGCAGTATTTT
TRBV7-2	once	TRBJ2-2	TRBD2	CASSLELPGGGGELFF	TGTGCCAGCAGCTTAGAGCTACCGGGGGGAGGCGGGGAGCTGTTTTTT
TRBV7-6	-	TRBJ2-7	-	CASSLAGTGNYEQYF	TGTGCCAGCAGCTTAGCAGGGACTGGGAACTACGAGCAGTACTTC
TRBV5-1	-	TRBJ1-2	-	CATSTDSLLGYTF	TGCGCCACTTCGACTGACAGCCTCTTGGGCTACACCTTC
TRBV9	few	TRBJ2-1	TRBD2	CASSLLAGGSEFF	TGTGCCAGCTCCCTACTAGCGGGGGGGTCCGAGTTCTTC
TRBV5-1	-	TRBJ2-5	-	CASSLDLEPQETQYF	TGCGCCAGCAGCTTGGATCTAGAACCTCAAGAGACCCAGTACTTC
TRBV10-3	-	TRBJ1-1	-	CAIRGATEAFF	TGTGCCATCAGGGGGGCCACTGAAGCTTTCTTT
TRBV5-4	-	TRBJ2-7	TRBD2	CASSPGGMDSYYEQYF	TGTGCCAGCAGCCCGGGGGGGATGGACAGCTACTACGAGCAGTACTTC
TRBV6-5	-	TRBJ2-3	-	CASRAEGGTDTQYF	TGTGCCAGCAGGGCCGAGGGTGGAACAGATACGCAGTATTTT
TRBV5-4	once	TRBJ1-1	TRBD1	CASIGQGAGLFQAFF	TGTGCCAGCATCGGACAGGGGGCCGGGTTGTTCCAAGCTTTCTTT
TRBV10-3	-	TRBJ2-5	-	CAIAGAVQETQYF	TGTGCCATCGCGGGGGCCGTCCAAGAGACCCAGTACTTC
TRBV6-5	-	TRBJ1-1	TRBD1	CASSWQGERGTEAFF	TGTGCCAGCAGTTGGCAGGGGGAAAGGGGCACTGAAGCTTTCTTT
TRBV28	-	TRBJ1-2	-	CASSLGRSVKISGYTF	TGTGCCAGCAGTTTGGGCAGATCGGTTAAGATTTCTGGCTACACCTTC
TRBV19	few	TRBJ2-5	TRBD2	CASKVSGGAETQYF	TGTGCCAGTAAGGTTAGCGGGGGGGCGGAGACCCAGTACTTC
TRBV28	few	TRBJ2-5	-	CASSPPRRGKETQYF	TGTGCCAGCAGTCCCCCCCGCAGGGGTAAAGAGACCCAGTACTTC